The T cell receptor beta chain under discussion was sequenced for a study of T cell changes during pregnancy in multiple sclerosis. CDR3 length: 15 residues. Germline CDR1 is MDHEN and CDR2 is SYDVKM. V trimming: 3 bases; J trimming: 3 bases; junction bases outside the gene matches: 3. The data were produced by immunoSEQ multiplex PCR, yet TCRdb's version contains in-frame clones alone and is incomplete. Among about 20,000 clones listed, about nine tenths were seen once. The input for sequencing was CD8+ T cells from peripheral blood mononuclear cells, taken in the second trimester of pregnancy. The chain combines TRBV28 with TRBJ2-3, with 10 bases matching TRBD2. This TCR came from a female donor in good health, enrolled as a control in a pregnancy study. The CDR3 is CASSFGGLATDTQYF. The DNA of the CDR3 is TGTGCCAGCAGTTTTGGGGGACTAGCGACAGATACGCAGTATTTT.